This T cell receptor beta chain was obtained from a study of T cell responses to AZD1222 COVID-19 vaccine. Assay: immunoSEQ multiplex PCR; the TCRdb copy retains only in-frame clones and omits some. Seen here are about 90,000 clones, 88% observed once, and the top ten hold about 12%. Here the sequenced sample was peripheral blood, taken 28 days after the second AZD1222 dose. This clonotype originated in an adult who received the AZD1222 COVID-19 vaccine.

In DNA form, the CDR3 reads TGTGCCACCAGTGATTTCCACAGCAATCAGCCCCAGCATTTT. Translation: CATSDFHSNQPQHF. The chain uses TRBV24-1 and TRBJ1-5; D is unclear. The germline V gene encodes CDR1 KGHDR and CDR2 SFDVKD. This CDR3 has 14 amino acids. Trimming removed 1 base at V and 1 base at J, with 4 bases between.